This T cell receptor beta chain was sequenced during a study of molecular identifiers for immune sequencing clone quantification. The study's findings and limits: Identical TCR molecules that share a barcode could lead to an underestimation of highly expanded clone sizes. Under 1% of molecules in naive cells, but over 97% of effector molecules, belonged to clones above 20 RNA copies.

MiXCR was run by TCRdb on the PCR reads, yielding one entry per CDR3 protein. The sample consists of 88,000 or so distinct CDR3 sequences, roughly a fifth of them appearing once. The CDR3 consists of 14 residues. Trimming cost V 9 bases and J 1 base; bases outside gene matches: 4. Germline V lookup: CDR1 MDHEN, CDR2 SYDVKM. There are many counts of this clonotype. What it recognizes is unknown. The sequence derives from a human donor in good health. Some libraries in this study had Jurkat cell RNA spiked in. Source material: naive CD8+ T cells from blood, with Jurkat cell RNA spiked in. Subset denoted: FACS-sorted CD8+CD4-CCR7+CD45RA+ naive T cells. The V call is TRBV28, the J call TRBJ2-5, with TRBD2 matching over 11 bases. CDR3 bases: TGTGCCAGTGCCGGGACTAGCGGCCAAGAGACCCAGTACTTC. This sequence encodes CASAGTSGQETQYF.